These T cell receptor beta chains were read from a single sample in a study of blood T cell repertoires in COVID-19. Measured with immunoSEQ multiplex PCR; TCRdb has only the in-frame clones, and not every one. The sample records about 270,000 clones, just under 90% being singletons. Sequenced material: PBMCs or T cells enriched from blood (not recorded which). These TCRs come from a woman in her 30s with acute COVID-19. The conserved cysteine and the conserved F or W are not part of the CDR3 here.

J gene: TRBJ2-7
V gene: TRBV28
CDR3 protein: ASRPGQGSYEQY

J gene: TRBJ2-1
V gene: TRBV10-3
CDR3 protein: AISAGDSYNEQF

J gene: TRBJ1-1
V gene: TRBV6-5
CDR3 protein: ASSYSRQGGTEAF

J gene: TRBJ2-7
V gene: TRBV4-1
CDR3 protein: ASSQDWTLYSYEQY

J gene: TRBJ2-1
V gene: TRBV9
CDR3 protein: ASSDTTPGQSEQF

J gene: TRBJ2-1
V gene: TRBV7-8
CDR3 protein: ASSLGGRSYNEQF

J gene: TRBJ2-7
V gene: TRBV11-1
CDR3 protein: ASSLDWTYEQY

J gene: TRBJ2-6
V gene: TRBV18
CDR3 protein: ASSPPETALRGANVLT

J gene: TRBJ2-2
V gene: TRBV15
CDR3 protein: ATSRVAGGTGELF

J gene: TRBJ2-4
V gene: TRBV5-1
CDR3 protein: ASSLEGKNIQY

J gene: TRBJ2-7
V gene: TRBV24-1
CDR3 protein: ATSADNSYEQY

J gene: TRBJ2-1
V gene: TRBV29-1
CDR3 protein: SVSTSGYNEQF

J gene: TRBJ1-2
V gene: TRBV24-1
CDR3 protein: ATSDPSQSNYGYT

J gene: TRBJ1-3
V gene: TRBV18
CDR3 protein: ASSPQDSSGNTIY

J gene: TRBJ1-2
V gene: TRBV28
CDR3 protein: ASRDSMGQNYGYT

J gene: TRBJ1-2
V gene: TRBV7-2
CDR3 protein: ASSLDSSPRGYT

J gene: TRBJ2-3
V gene: TRBV27
CDR3 protein: ASSWLAPLVFSTDTQY

J gene: TRBJ2-1
V gene: TRBV5-6
CDR3 protein: ASSFGSSGRALDEQF

J gene: TRBJ2-5
V gene: TRBV27
CDR3 protein: ASSLRGRGEETQY

J gene: TRBJ2-2
V gene: TRBV11-2
CDR3 protein: ASSLLAGGHGELF

J gene: TRBJ2-1
V gene: TRBV6-4
CDR3 protein: ASRRGTDNEQF

J gene: TRBJ2-7
V gene: TRBV28
CDR3 protein: ASRPGAYPTYEQY

J gene: TRBJ2-7
V gene: TRBV12-3/TRBV12-4
CDR3 protein: ASSLRGRYEQY

J gene: TRBJ2-7
V gene: TRBV5-1
CDR3 protein: ASSLRTGSYEQY

J gene: TRBJ2-4
V gene: TRBV3-1/TRBV3-2
CDR3 protein: ASSQGMDSTPAKNIQY

J gene: TRBJ2-1
V gene: TRBV2
CDR3 protein: ATGTGGFNEQF

J gene: TRBJ2-7
V gene: TRBV6-4
CDR3 protein: AKKRLVYEQY

J gene: TRBJ1-5
V gene: TRBV7-2
CDR3 protein: ASSSPPGGNSNQPQH

J gene: TRBJ1-2
V gene: TRBV11-2
CDR3 protein: ASSHPGQGFNYGYT

J gene: TRBJ1-2
V gene: TRBV7-2
CDR3 protein: ASSLAPGNYGYT

J gene: TRBJ2-3
V gene: TRBV3-1/TRBV3-2
CDR3 protein: ASSQEGADTQY

J gene: TRBJ2-1
V gene: TRBV6-1
CDR3 protein: ASSDGLAGHNEQF

J gene: TRBJ2-1
V gene: TRBV6-5
CDR3 protein: ASTSGQGAPNEQF

J gene: TRBJ2-1
V gene: TRBV11-2
CDR3 protein: ASSLGQGDEQF

J gene: TRBJ2-1
V gene: TRBV11-2
CDR3 protein: ASSLTQGLAGAGEQF

J gene: TRBJ1-6
V gene: TRBV30
CDR3 protein: AWAAGPWDSPLH

J gene: TRBJ1-3
V gene: TRBV7-2
CDR3 protein: ASSPDVSGNTIY

J gene: TRBJ2-5
V gene: TRBV18
CDR3 protein: ASSPQVSQETQY

J gene: TRBJ2-3
V gene: TRBV5-4
CDR3 protein: ASSDWDRGTDTQY

J gene: TRBJ2-3
V gene: TRBV24-1
CDR3 protein: ATSGEDRADTQY

J gene: TRBJ1-1
V gene: TRBV5-1
CDR3 protein: ASSQEGQNTEAF

J gene: TRBJ2-1
V gene: TRBV10-3
CDR3 protein: AISPDRADNEQF

J gene: TRBJ2-2
V gene: TRBV27
CDR3 protein: ASSFLGGGRELF

J gene: TRBJ2-5
V gene: TRBV6-5
CDR3 protein: ASTGGLETQY

J gene: TRBJ2-7
V gene: TRBV18
CDR3 protein: ASSPPGQPTYEQY

J gene: TRBJ2-7
V gene: TRBV11-1
CDR3 protein: ASSVELKYEQY

J gene: TRBJ2-7
V gene: TRBV13
CDR3 protein: ASSLRGSRYEQY

J gene: TRBJ1-5
V gene: TRBV19
CDR3 protein: ASSIVVQGNQPQH

J gene: TRBJ1-6
V gene: TRBV4-1
CDR3 protein: ASSQVAGIPLH

J gene: TRBJ2-5
V gene: TRBV25-1
CDR3 protein: ASSESETQY